Given below is one T cell receptor beta chain in context. Profiled with immunoSEQ multiplex PCR; TCRdb holds only in-frame clones, not every one. The table has approximately 93,000 clones, 80% to 90% seen once. CDR3 size: 15 residues. Unmatched junction bases numbered 7, after V lost 5 bases and J lost 8 bases. Germline CDR1 and CDR2: LGHDT and YNNKEL (reference sequence). This sample was included in a study of blood T cell repertoires in COVID-19. Study-wide background: Samples taken during acute and convalescent COVID-19 were collected in the United States, Italy and Spain. T cells, B-cell-depleted T cells, or PBMCs provided the cDNA or gDNA that served as material.

This TCR derives from a human donor in a cohort sampled during active COVID-19. The chain couples TRBV3-1 (or the pseudogene TRBV3-2) to TRBJ2-1; 12 bases fit TRBD2. The sample was peripheral blood. DNA for the CDR3: TGTGCCAGCAGCAAGCTAGCGGGAGGGCCCTATGAGCAGTTCTTC. Protein sequence: CASSKLAGGPYEQFF.